This TCR beta chain was profiled in a study of cytomegalovirus exposure and HLA in healthy donors. Study findings and constraints: In a later analysis, about 17,000 TCR beta sequences were associated with HLA alleles at 0.05 false discovery rate. The authors enumerated some 170 TCR beta chains as linked to cytomegalovirus. Previous analysis showed most TCR beta V segments were productive about 87% or about 30% of the time. Later on, an analysis found that several of the most significant clusters appeared to be linked to common viral pathogens, which included parvovirus B19.

Amplification used 60 Vbeta primers and 13 Jbeta primers. Produced via immunoSEQ multiplex PCR; TCRdb's table is partial and in-frame only. The profile covers roughly 86,000 clones, with around 66% appearing a single time and under 4% taken by the ten largest. Details on this clone: The antigen is not known.

This sequence originates from a man aged 30 to 39 in good health and CMV-seronegative. What was sequenced was PBMCs.

CDR3 bases: TGCGCCAGCAGCTTGGCCGTTGCGAGCCCGGGTTCACCCCTCCACTTT. This translates into CASSLAVASPGSPLHF. The chain has TRBV5-1 and TRBJ1-6, with D unclear. The CDR3 covers 16 residues. Germline CDR1 SGHRS, CDR2 YFSETQ. V lost 0 bases and J 9 bases, leaving 16 bases between the germline ends.